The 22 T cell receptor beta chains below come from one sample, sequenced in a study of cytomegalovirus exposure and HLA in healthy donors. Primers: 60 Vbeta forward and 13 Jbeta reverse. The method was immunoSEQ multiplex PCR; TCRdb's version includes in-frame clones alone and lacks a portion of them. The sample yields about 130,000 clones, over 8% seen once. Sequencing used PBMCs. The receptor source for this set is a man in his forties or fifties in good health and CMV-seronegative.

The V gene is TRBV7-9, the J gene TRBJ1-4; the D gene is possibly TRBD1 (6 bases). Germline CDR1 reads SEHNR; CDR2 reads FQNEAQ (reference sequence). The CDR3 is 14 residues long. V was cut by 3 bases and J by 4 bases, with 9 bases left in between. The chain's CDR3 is CASSLDSYNEKLFF. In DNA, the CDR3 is TGTGCCAGCAGCTTGGACAGTTATAATGAAAAACTGTTTTTT.

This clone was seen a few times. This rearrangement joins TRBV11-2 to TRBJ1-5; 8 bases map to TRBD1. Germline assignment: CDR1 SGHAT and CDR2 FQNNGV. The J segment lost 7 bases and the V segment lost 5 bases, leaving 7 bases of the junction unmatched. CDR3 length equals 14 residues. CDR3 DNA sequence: TGTGCCAGCAGCACTGACAGGGGCGGACAGCCCCAGCATTTT. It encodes CASSTDRGGQPQHF.

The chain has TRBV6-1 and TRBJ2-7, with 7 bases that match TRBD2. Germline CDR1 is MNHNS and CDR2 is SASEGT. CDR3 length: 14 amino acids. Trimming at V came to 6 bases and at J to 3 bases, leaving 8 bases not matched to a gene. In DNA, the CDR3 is TGTGCCAGCAGCGAACGGGGGGATTACTACGAGCAGTACTTC. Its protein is CASSERGDYYEQYF.

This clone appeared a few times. The CDR3 DNA is TGTGCCAGCAGCTCGGGGGGCGGCACAGATACGCAGTATTTT. This sequence encodes CASSSGGGTDTQYF. V gene TRBV7-2 combines with J gene TRBJ2-3; a weak D match, TRBD2 (7 bases). This CDR3 comprises 14 residues. Trimming removed 4 bases at V and 1 base at J, with 9 bases between. Per germline, CDR1 SGHTA and CDR2 FQGNSA.

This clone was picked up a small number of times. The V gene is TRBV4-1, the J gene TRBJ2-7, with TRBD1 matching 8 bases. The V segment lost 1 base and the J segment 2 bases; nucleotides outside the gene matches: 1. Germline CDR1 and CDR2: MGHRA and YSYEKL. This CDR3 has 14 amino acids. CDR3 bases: TGCGCCAGCAGCCAAGGACAGGGGACCTACGAGCAGTACTTC. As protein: CASSQGQGTYEQYF.

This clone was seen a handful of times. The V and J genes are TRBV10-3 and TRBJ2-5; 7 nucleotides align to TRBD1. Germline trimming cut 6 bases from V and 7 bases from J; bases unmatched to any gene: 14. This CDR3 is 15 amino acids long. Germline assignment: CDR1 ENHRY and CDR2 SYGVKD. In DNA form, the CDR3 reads TGTGCCATCAGCGAAGCGAAGGATACAGGGGTGACCCAGTACTTC. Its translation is CAISEAKDTGVTQYF.

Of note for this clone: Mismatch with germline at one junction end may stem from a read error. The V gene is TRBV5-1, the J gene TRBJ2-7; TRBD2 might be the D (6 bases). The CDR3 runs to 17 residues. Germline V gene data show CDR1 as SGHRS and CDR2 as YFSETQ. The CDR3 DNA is TGCGCCGGCAGCCCAGCTCGACGGGGGAAAAGCTCCTACGAGCAGTACTTC. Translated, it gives CAGSPARRGKSSYEQYF.

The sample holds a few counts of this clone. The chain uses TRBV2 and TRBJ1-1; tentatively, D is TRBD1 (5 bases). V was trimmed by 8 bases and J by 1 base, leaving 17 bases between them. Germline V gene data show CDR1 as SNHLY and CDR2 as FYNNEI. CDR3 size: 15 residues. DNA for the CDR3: TGTGCCAGCTCCGGTGGGGGGTTACAGAACACTGAAGCTTTCTTT. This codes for CASSGGGLQNTEAFF. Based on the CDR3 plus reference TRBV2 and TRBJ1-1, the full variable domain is EPEVTQTPSHQVTQMGQEVILRCVPISNHLYFYWYRQILGQKVEFLVSFYNNEISEKSEIFDDQFSVERPDGSNFTLKIRSTKLEDSAMYFCASSGGGLQNTEAFFGQGTRLTVV.

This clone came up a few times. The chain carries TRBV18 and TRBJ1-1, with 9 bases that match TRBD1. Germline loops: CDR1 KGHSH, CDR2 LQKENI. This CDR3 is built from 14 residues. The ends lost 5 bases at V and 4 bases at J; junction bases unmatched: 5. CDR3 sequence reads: CASSSGTGPTEAFF. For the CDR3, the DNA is TGTGCCAGCTCATCTGGGACAGGGCCCACTGAAGCTTTCTTT.

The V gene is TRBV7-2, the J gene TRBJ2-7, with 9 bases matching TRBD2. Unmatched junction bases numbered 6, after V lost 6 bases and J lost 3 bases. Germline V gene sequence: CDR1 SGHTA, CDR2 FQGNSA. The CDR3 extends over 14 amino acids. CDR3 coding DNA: TGTGCCAGCAGTTCCCTTAGCGGGGGCTACGAGCAGTACTTC. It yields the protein CASSSLSGGYEQYF.

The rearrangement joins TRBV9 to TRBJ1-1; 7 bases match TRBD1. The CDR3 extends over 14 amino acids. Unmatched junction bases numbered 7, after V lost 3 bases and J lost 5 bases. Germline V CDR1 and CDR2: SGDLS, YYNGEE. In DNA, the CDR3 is TGTGCCAGCAGCGCGACAGGGACTTGGACTGAAGCTTTCTTT. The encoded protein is CASSATGTWTEAFF.

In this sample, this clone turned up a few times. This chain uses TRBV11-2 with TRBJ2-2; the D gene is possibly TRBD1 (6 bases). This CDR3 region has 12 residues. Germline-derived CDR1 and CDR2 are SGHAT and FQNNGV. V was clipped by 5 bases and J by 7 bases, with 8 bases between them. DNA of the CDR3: TGTGCCAGCAGCAGGGGGAACGGGGAGCTGTTTTTT. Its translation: CASSRGNGELFF.

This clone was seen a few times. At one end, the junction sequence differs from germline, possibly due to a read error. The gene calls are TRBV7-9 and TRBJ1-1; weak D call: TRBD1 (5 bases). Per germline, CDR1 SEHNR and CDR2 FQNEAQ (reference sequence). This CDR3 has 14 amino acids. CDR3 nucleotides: TGTGCCAGCAGCTTTCTGACAGCGAACACTGAAGCTTCCTTT. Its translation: CASSFLTANTEASF.

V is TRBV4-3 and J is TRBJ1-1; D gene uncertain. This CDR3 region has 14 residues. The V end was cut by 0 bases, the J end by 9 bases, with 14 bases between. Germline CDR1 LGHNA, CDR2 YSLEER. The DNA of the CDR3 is TGCGCCAGCAGCCAAGAGGGCCCTGCCCGACAAGCTTTCTTT. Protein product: CASSQEGPARQAFF.

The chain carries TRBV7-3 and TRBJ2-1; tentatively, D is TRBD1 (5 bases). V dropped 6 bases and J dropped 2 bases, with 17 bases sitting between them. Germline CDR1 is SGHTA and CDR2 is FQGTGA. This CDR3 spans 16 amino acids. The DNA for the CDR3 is TGTGCCAGCAGTCCACTTACAGGTGGGGCCTACAATGAGCAGTTCTTC. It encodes CASSPLTGGAYNEQFF. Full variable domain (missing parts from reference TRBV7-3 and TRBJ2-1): GAGVSQTPSNKVTEKGKYVELRCDPISGHTALYWYRQSLGQGPEFLIYFQGTGAADDSGLPNDRFFAVRPEGSVSTLKIQRTERGDSAVYLCASSPLTGGAYNEQFFGPGTRLTVL.

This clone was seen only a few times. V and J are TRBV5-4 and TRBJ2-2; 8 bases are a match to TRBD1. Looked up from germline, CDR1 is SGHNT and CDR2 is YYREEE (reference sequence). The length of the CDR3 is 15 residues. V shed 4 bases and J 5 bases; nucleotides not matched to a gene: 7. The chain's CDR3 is CASSPGQGWTGELFF. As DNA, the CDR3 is TGTGCCAGCAGCCCTGGACAGGGTTGGACCGGGGAGCTGTTTTTT.

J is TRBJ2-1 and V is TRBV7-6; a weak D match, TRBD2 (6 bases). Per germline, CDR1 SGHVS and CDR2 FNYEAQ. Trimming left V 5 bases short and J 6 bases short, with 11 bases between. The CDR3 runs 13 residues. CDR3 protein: CASSRRESNEQFF. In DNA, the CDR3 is TGTGCCAGCAGCCGCCGGGAGTCCAATGAGCAGTTCTTC.

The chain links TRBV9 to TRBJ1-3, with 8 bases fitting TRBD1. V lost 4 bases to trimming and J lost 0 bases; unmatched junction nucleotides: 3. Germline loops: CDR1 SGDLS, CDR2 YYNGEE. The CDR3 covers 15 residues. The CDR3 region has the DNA TGTGCCAGCAGCCTACAGGGGGTCTCTGGAAACACCATATATTTT. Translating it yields CASSLQGVSGNTIYF.

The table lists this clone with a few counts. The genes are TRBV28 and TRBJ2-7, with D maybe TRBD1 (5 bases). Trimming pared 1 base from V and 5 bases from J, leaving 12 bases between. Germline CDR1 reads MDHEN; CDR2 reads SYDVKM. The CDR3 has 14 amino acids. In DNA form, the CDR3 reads TGTGCCAGCAGTTTATTCCAGGGATCCCACGAGCAGTACTTC. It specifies CASSLFQGSHEQYF.

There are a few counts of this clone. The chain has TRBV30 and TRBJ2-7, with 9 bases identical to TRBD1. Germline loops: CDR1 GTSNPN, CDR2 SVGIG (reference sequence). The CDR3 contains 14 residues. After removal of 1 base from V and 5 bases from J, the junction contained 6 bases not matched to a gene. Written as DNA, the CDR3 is TGTGCCTGGAGTGCCGGGACAGGGAAGCACGAGCAGTACTTC. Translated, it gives CAWSAGTGKHEQYF.

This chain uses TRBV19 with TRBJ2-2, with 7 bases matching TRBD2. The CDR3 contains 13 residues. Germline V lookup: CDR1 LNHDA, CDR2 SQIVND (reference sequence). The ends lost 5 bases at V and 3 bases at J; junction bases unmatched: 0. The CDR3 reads CASSRGDTGELFF. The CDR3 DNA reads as TGTGCCAGTAGTCGGGGGGACACCGGGGAGCTGTTTTTT. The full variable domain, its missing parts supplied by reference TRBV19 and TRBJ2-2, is DGGITQSPKYLFRKEGQNVTLSCEQNLNHDAMYWYRQDPGQGLRLIYYSQIVNDFQKGDIAEGYSVSREKKESFPLTVTSAQKNPTAFYLCASSRGDTGELFFGEGSRLTVL.

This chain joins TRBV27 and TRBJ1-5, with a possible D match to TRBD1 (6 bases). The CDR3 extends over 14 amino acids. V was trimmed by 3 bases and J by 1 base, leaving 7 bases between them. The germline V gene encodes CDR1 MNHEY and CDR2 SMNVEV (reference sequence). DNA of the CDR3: TGTGCCAGCAGTTTTCAGGGGAGCAATCAGCCCCAGCATTTT. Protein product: CASSFQGSNQPQHF.